The 8 T cell receptor beta chains below all came from one sample that was sequenced in a study of response to subunit inactivated influenza vaccine. Each CDR3 protein gets one entry after TCRdb re-called the RT-PCR reads with MiXCR. The sample records more than 400,000 distinct CDR3 sequences, approximately 6.9% being singletons. The sample consisted of PBMCs from blood, taken approximately 25 months after vaccination. The receptors originated from a man aged 50-75 years who received an inactivated influenza vaccine.

The rearrangement joins TRBV12-3 or TRBV12-4 to TRBJ1-2, with D unresolved. V gave up 5 bases and J gave up 3 bases, with 16 bases separating them. This CDR3 contains 15 residues. The CDR3, as DNA: TGTGCCAGCAGTCCTTATGTCGGTCTCGACTATGGCTACACCTTC. Translation gives CASSPYVGLDYGYTF.

Many counts were recorded for this clonotype. This sequence joins TRBV9 and TRBJ2-5; D is unclear. Germline V CDR1 and CDR2: SGDLS, YYNGEE. V lost 3 bases and J lost 0, with 6 bases in between. There are 13 residues in the CDR3. CDR3 nucleotide sequence: TGTGCCAGCAGCGGCCCGAACCAAGAGACCCAGTACTTC. Translating it yields CASSGPNQETQYF.

There are a few counts of this clonotype. The chain combines TRBV7-8 with TRBJ2-1, with unresolved D. The CDR3 is 15 amino acids. Germline V gene data show CDR1 as SGHVS and CDR2 as FQNEAQ. V was shortened by 0 bases and J by 0 bases, with 6 bases between the two germline ends. This CDR3 is CASSLADLSYNEQFF. The CDR3 DNA follows: TGTGCCAGCAGCTTAGCCGACCTCTCCTACAATGAGCAGTTCTTC.

The gene calls are TRBV9 and TRBJ2-1; D call uncertain. The V gene lost 4 bases and the J gene lost 6 bases, with 17 bases spanning the gap. Per germline, CDR1 SGDLS and CDR2 YYNGEE. CDR3 length equals 15 residues. In DNA, the CDR3 is TGTGCCAGCAGCAGGACCCAAAGGATGGGCAATGAGCAGTTCTTC. It translates to CASSRTQRMGNEQFF.

This clonotype occurred a few times. The V and J genes are TRBV5-5 and TRBJ2-5; 10 nucleotides match TRBD1. This CDR3 contains 14 residues. V was pared by 0 bases and J by 10 bases, with 6 bases of the junction left unmatched. Per germline, CDR1 SGHKS and CDR2 YYEKEE (reference sequence). CDR3 DNA: TGTGCCAGCAGCTTGGCGGGACAGGGGCTGATCCAGTACTTC. Translating it yields CASSLAGQGLIQYF.

The rearrangement uses TRBV7-8 and TRBJ2-7; 12 bases fit TRBD2. Per germline, CDR1 SGHVS and CDR2 FQNEAQ. V was pared by 1 base and J by 5 bases, with 6 bases of the junction left unmatched. The CDR3 has 16 amino acids. CDR3 sequence: CASSLDWTSGAHEQYF. The CDR3 DNA reads as TGTGCCAGCAGCTTAGATTGGACTAGCGGGGCCCACGAGCAGTACTTC.

The sample holds a few counts of this clonotype. The rearrangement joins TRBV20-1 to TRBJ2-3; a weak D match, TRBD2 (6 bases). The germline gives CDR1 DFQATT, CDR2 SNEGSKA (reference sequence). CDR3 length: 17 residues. The ends were cut back, 2 bases at V and 2 bases at J, with 20 bases in the middle. The CDR3 DNA is TGCAGTGCTAGACCCGGGGCGGGGAGAGACTACACAGATACGCAGTATTTT. It translates to CSARPGAGRDYTDTQYF.

Only a few counts were recorded for this clonotype. The chain links TRBV7-9 to TRBJ1-4; D call uncertain. Looked up from germline, CDR1 is SEHNR and CDR2 is FQNEAQ (reference sequence). Trimming removed 4 bases at V and 0 bases at J, with 9 bases between. The CDR3 length is 15 residues. The CDR3 nucleotides are TGTGCCAGCAGCTCAGGACCTGCAACTAATGAAAAACTGTTTTTT. Translating gives CASSSGPATNEKLFF.